The 7 T cell receptor beta chains below were found in one sample sequenced in a study of cytomegalovirus exposure and HLA in healthy donors. Vbeta (60) and Jbeta (13) primers were used in the PCR. Only in-frame clones appear in the TCRdb table, and some are missing; sequencing was by immunoSEQ multiplex PCR. This sample contains some 200,000 clones. Sequencing was carried out using PBMCs. The receptors shown here come from a boy younger than 18 in good health and CMV-seronegative.

The rearrangement joins TRBV13 to TRBJ1-1; 7 bases are shared with TRBD1. Germline CDR1 is PRHDT and CDR2 is FYEKMQ (reference sequence). The CDR3 consists of 13 residues. V shed 4 bases and J 3 bases; nucleotides not matched to a gene: 2. CDR3 amino acids: CASSSGQYTEAFF. The CDR3 DNA reads TGTGCCAGCAGCTCGGGACAGTACACTGAAGCTTTCTTT.

The genes are TRBV6-6 and TRBJ1-1; D uncertain. The CDR3 consists of 15 residues. V shed 5 bases and J shed 1 base, with 14 bases lying between them. Germline CDR1 MNHNY, CDR2 SVGAGI (reference sequence). CDR3 residues: CASSLLGFQNTEAFF. CDR3 DNA: TGTGCCAGCAGTCTCTTGGGCTTCCAGAACACTGAAGCTTTCTTT.

The chain's CDR3 is CASSIRVNEQFF. The CDR3 region has the DNA TGTGCCAGCAGCATACGCGTCAATGAGCAGTTCTTC. The chain has TRBV7-6 and TRBJ2-1; D is ambiguous. CDR3 size: 12 residues. Germline CDR1 and CDR2: SGHVS and FNYEAQ. The V and J ends lost 5 bases and 6 bases respectively, with 8 bases between them.

The chain links TRBV11-2 to TRBJ1-1, with no clear D. The CDR3 spans 12 residues. The V end lost 5 bases, the J end lost 6 bases, and 10 bases lay between the germline ends. CDR1 SGHAT and CDR2 FQNNGV come from the germline V gene. The CDR3 reads CASSPRSSEAFF. CDR3 sequence (DNA): TGTGCCAGCAGCCCCAGGTCCTCTGAAGCTTTCTTT.

This rearrangement joins TRBV6-1 to TRBJ2-7, with 10 bases matching TRBD1. The CDR3 has 13 amino acids. Germline CDR1 is MNHNS and CDR2 is SASEGT. The V gene end was trimmed by 6 bases and the J gene end by 3 bases; junction bases not matched to a gene: 2. The DNA of the CDR3 is TGTGCCAGCAGAGGGACAGGGGTCTACGAGCAGTACTTC. Its protein product is CASRGTGVYEQYF.

The rearrangement links TRBV7-3 to TRBJ2-3, with 7 bases fitting TRBD2. The CDR3 covers 16 residues. Losses at the gene ends were 6 bases for V and 4 bases for J; bases not matched to a gene: 13. Germline CDR1 is SGHTA and CDR2 is FQGTGA. The CDR3 DNA reads TGTGCCAGCAGTGCTGGACTAGATGTTACATCAGATACGCAGTATTTT. Protein product: CASSAGLDVTSDTQYF.

The chain recombines TRBV2 with TRBJ2-5, with 7 bases identical to TRBD2. Trimming took 1 base from V and 2 from J; bases not matched to a gene: 7. This CDR3 is 16 amino acids long. The V gene's germline CDR1 is SNHLY and CDR2 FYNNEI. This chain's CDR3 is CASSEVLAAIQETQYF. CDR3 bases: TGTGCCAGCAGTGAAGTTCTAGCGGCCATTCAAGAGACCCAGTACTTC. Full variable domain (outside the CDR3, taken from reference TRBV2 and TRBJ2-5): EPEVTQTPSHQVTQMGQEVILRCVPISNHLYFYWYRQILGQKVEFLVSFYNNEISEKSEIFDDQFSVERPDGSNFTLKIRSTKLEDSAMYFCASSEVLAAIQETQYFGPGTRLLVL.